This T cell receptor beta chain was documented in a study of blood T cell repertoires in COVID-19. Per the original methods: Nucleated cell counts were estimated from reference gene primer amplification. Profiled with immunoSEQ multiplex PCR; TCRdb holds only in-frame clones, not every one. V and J calls plus clone size are reproduced from that table; the DNA served to infer D and trimming. The sample lists 400,000 or so clones; 75% to 90% were seen once. The CDR3 loop spans 15 amino acids. From germline, CDR1 is MRHNA and CDR2 SNTAGT. Trimming removed 6 bases from V and 5 bases from J; junction bases left unmatched: 10. Participants were aged roughly 18 to 89 years, lived in 20 to 25 US areas, and enrolled virtually.

This sequence joins TRBV6-4 and TRBJ2-1; 7 nucleotides match TRBD2. The TCR was taken from a man in his thirties or forties who had recovered from COVID-19. The sample was PBMCs or T cells enriched from blood (not recorded which). The CDR3 sequence: CASREPRLADNEQFF. The CDR3 bases are TGTGCCAGCAGGGAACCAAGACTAGCAGACAATGAGCAGTTCTTC.